The clone carrying this TCR beta chain was seen only once. This sample is drawn from a study of technical replicates of blood from a few donors. Data came from immunoSEQ multiplex PCR; TCRdb stores just in-frame clones and leaves some out. Of about 54,000 clones in the sample, 94% were seen once. V trimming: 4 bases; J trimming: 6 bases; junction bases outside the gene matches: 4. This CDR3 comprises 14 residues. Germline lookup yields CDR1 SEHNR and CDR2 FQNEAQ (reference sequence). V and J are TRBV7-9 and TRBJ2-3; 10 bases agree with TRBD2. Sample: T cells isolated from PBMCs. The clonotype was recovered from a human donor in good health. The CDR3 DNA reads TGTGCCAGCAGCTGGAAGCGGGAGGGGGATACGCAGTATTTT. Its protein is CASSWKREGDTQYF.